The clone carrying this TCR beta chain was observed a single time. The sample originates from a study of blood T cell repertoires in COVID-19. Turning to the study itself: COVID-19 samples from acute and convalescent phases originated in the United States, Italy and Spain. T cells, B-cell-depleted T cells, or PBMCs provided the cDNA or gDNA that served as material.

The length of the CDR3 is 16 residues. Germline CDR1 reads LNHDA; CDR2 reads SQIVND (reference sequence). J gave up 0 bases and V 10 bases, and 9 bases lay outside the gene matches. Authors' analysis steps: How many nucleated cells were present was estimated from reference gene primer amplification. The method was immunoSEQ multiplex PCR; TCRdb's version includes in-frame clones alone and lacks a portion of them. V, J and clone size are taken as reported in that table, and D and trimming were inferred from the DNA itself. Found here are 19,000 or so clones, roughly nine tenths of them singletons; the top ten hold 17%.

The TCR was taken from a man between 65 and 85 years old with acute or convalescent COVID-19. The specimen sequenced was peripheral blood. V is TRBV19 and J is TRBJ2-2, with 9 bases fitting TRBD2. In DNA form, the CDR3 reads TGTGCCACCAGTCAGCTAGCGGGATCGAACACCGGGGAGCTGTTTTTT. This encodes CATSQLAGSNTGELFF.